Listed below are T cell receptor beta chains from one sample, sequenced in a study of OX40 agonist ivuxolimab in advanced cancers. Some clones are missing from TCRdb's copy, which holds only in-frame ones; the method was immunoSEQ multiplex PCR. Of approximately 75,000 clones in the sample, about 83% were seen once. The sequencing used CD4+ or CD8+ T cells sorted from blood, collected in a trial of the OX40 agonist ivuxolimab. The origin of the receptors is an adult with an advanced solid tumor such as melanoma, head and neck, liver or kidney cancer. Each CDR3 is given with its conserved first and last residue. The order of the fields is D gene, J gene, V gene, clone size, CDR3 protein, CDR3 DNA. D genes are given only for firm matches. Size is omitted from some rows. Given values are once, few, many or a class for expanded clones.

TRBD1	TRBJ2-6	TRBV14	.	CASSPRDRVAGANVLTF	TGTGCCAGCAGCCCCAGGGACAGGGTGGCCGGGGCCAACGTCCTGACTTTC
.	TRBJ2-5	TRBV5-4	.	CASSIDRNQETQYF	TGTGCCAGCAGCATTGACAGAAACCAAGAGACCCAGTACTTC
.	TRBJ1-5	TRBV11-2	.	CASSPGLDQPQHF	TGTGCCAGCAGCCCGGGACTCGATCAGCCCCAGCATTTT
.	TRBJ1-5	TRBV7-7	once	CASSPSRDQPQHF	TGTGCTAGCAGCCCTTCTCGGGATCAGCCCCAGCATTTT
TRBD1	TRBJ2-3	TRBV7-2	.	CASSTQGADTQYF	TGTGCCAGCAGCACACAGGGGGCAGATACGCAGTATTTT
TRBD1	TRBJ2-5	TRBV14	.	CASSPGTGYQETQYF	TGTGCCAGCAGCCCCGGGACAGGGTACCAAGAGACCCAGTACTTC
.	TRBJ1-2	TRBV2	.	CASGPAGTVGYTF	TGTGCCAGCGGCCCAGCGGGGACGGTGGGCTACACCTTC
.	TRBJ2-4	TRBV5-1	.	CASSGTGAKNIQYF	TGCGCCAGCAGCGGGACTGGAGCCAAAAACATTCAGTACTTC
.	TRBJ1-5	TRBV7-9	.	CASSTNNQPQHF	TGTGCCAGCAGCACGAATAATCAGCCCCAGCATTTT
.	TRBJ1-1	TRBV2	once	CASSAEGLNTEAFF	TGTGCCAGCAGTGCCGAGGGACTGAACACTGAAGCTTTCTTT
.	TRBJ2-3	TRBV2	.	CASSRAGSRGDTQYF	TGTGCCAGCAGTCGGGCAGGGTCAAGAGGAGATACGCAGTATTTT
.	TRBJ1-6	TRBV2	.	CASSETNSPLHF	TGTGCCAGCAGTGAGACCAATTCACCCCTCCACTTT
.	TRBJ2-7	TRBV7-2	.	CASSPYPRGLAEYEQYF	TGTGCCAGCAGCCCTTACCCCAGGGGCCTTGCGGAATACGAGCAGTACTTC
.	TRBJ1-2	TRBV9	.	CASSSRGGYTF	TGTGCCAGCAGCTCTAGGGGTGGCTACACCTTC
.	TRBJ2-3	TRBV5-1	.	CASSLGEQGRTDTQYF	TGCGCCAGCAGCTTGGGCGAACAGGGACGCACAGATACGCAGTATTTT
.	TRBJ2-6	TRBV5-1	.	CASSLGGILDVGANVLTF	TGCGCCAGCAGCTTGGGAGGAATCCTTGACGTCGGGGCCAACGTCCTGACTTTC
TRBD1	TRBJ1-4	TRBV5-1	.	CASSSTGGLSEKLFF	TGCGCCAGCAGCTCAACAGGGGGCTTGAGCGAAAAACTGTTTTTT
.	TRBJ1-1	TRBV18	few	CASSPTGAMNTEAFF	TGTGCCAGCTCACCAACGGGGGCCATGAACACTGAAGCTTTCTTT